A single sample gave rise to the 2 T cell receptor beta chains below, sequenced in a study of patients and donors after allogeneic stem cell transplantation. One entry per CDR3 protein, called by TCRdb with MiXCR from the RT-PCR reads. This table has roughly 960,000 distinct CDR3 sequences, more than 15% appearing once. What was sequenced was blood, either unsorted or a sorted T cell fraction (not recorded which). The source is a human donor who was either an allogeneic HSCT recipient or a stem cell or donor lymphocyte infusion donor (not recorded which). It is not recorded whose cells these are; they may come from a transplant donor.

This clonotype was detected a few times. The rearrangement uses TRBV7-9 and TRBJ2-7; weak D call: TRBD1 (6 bases). V shed 4 bases and J shed 4 bases, with 17 bases lying between them. CDR1 SEHNR and CDR2 FQNEAQ come from the germline V gene (reference sequence). The CDR3 has 15 amino acids. The CDR3 loop reads CASSSDRNAFYEQYF. The CDR3 nucleotides read TGTGCCAGCAGCTCCGACAGGAACGCATTTTACGAGCAGTACTTC.

This clonotype was detected a few times. The V gene is TRBV4-1, the J gene TRBJ2-7; D may correspond to TRBD1 or TRBD2 (6 bases each). Trimming removed 0 bases at V and 7 bases at J, with 13 bases between. The CDR3 is 14 amino acids. CDR1 MGHRA and CDR2 YSYEKL come from the germline V gene. The CDR3: CASSQDPGGGEQYF. The CDR3 coding sequence is TGCGCCAGCAGCCAAGATCCCGGAGGGGGAGAGCAGTACTTC.